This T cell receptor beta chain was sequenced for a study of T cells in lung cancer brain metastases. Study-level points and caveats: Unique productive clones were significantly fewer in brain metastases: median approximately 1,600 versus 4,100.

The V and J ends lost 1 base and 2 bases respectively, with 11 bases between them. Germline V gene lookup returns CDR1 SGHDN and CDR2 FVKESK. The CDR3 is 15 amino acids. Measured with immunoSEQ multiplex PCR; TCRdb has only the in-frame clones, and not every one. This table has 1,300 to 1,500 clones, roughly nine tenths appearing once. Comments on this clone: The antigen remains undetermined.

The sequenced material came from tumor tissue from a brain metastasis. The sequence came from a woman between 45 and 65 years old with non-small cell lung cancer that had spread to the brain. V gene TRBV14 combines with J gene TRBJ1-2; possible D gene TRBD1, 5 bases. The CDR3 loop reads CASSQGTRKNYGYTF. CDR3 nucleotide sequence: TGTGCCAGCAGCCAAGGGACACGGAAAAACTATGGCTACACCTTC.